Listed here are 9 T cell receptor beta chains from one sample, sequenced in a study of blood T cells in healthy people across ages. With a J-beta primer mix and a sample-barcoded 5' primer, a second PCR ran about 7 to 11 cycles. Each CDR3 protein is one row after TCRdb ran MiXCR on the 5' RACE reads. The profile shows almost 800,000 distinct CDR3 sequences, nearly 60% of them singletons. What was sequenced was blood. These receptors originate from a man in his thirties or forties in good health.

This clonotype was found a few times. The rearrangement links TRBV5-1 to TRBJ2-1; no clear D gene. V was clipped by 3 bases and J by 7 bases, with 17 bases between them. The CDR3 covers 15 residues. The V gene's germline CDR1 is SGHRS and CDR2 YFSETQ. CDR3 amino acids: CASSSFQTFGNEQFF. CDR3 DNA sequence: TGCGCCAGCAGCTCGTTCCAGACCTTTGGGAATGAGCAGTTCTTC.

This clonotype has a handful of counts. The V gene is TRBV7-6, the J gene TRBJ2-5, with 10 bases aligning to TRBD2. This CDR3 comprises 15 residues. Germline V gene data show CDR1 as SGHVS and CDR2 as FNYEAQ. Trimming at V came to 0 bases and at J to 5 bases, leaving 3 bases not matched to a gene. The CDR3 loop is CASSLASGGTETQYF. The CDR3 DNA is TGTGCCAGCAGCTTAGCTAGCGGGGGGACGGAGACCCAGTACTTC.

This clonotype has only a few counts. V gene TRBV28 combines with J gene TRBJ2-7; D is possibly TRBD1 (6 bases). The V gene's germline CDR1 is MDHEN and CDR2 SYDVKM. V lost 6 bases and J 3 bases, leaving 15 bases between the germline ends. The CDR3 consists of 14 residues. CDR3 DNA sequence: TGTGCCAGCAGAACTAGGACAGTAGACTACGAGCAGTACTTC. Translating gives CASRTRTVDYEQYF.

The chain couples TRBV11-1 to TRBJ2-1; D could derive from TRBD1 or TRBD2 (6 bases each). Per germline, CDR1 SGHAT and CDR2 FQDESV (reference sequence). Between the trimmed V and J ends, which lost 3 bases and 9 bases, there was a span of 18 bases. There are 15 residues in the CDR3. CDR3 loop: CASSFYGGEVGEQFF. Written as DNA, the CDR3 is TGTGCCAGCAGCTTTTACGGGGGCGAGGTCGGTGAGCAGTTCTTC.

The V and J genes are TRBV6-4 and TRBJ2-4, with 7 bases identical to TRBD2. V lost 2 bases to trimming and J lost 2 bases; unmatched junction nucleotides: 6. This CDR3 has 16 residues. CDR1 and CDR2 from the germline V gene are MRHNA and SNTAGT. CDR3 nucleotide sequence: TGTGCCAGCAGTGACGGGAGGGGAGTTACCAAAAACATTCAGTACTTC. This sequence encodes CASSDGRGVTKNIQYF.

This clonotype was found a few times. The chain recombines TRBV7-9 with TRBJ2-1; 9 bases align to TRBD2. This CDR3 has 14 residues. Looked up from germline, CDR1 is SEHNR and CDR2 is FQNEAQ (reference sequence). Unmatched junction bases numbered 8, after V lost 5 bases and J lost 9 bases. The DNA for the CDR3 is TGTGCCAGCAGCCCACCAGCGGGAGGTTTTGAGCAGTTCTTC. Residues: CASSPPAGGFEQFF.

This clonotype was picked up a small number of times. V and J are TRBV6-1 and TRBJ1-2; weak D call: TRBD1 (5 bases). CDR1 and CDR2 (germline): MNHNS, SASEGT. V shed 8 bases and J shed 6 bases, with 10 bases lying between them. This CDR3 is built from 11 residues. The CDR3 sequence: CASEGFDGYTF. The CDR3 DNA sequence: TGTGCCAGCGAGGGGTTCGATGGCTACACCTTC.

This clonotype turned up a few times. The rearrangement uses TRBV29-1 and TRBJ2-1; 10 bases are shared with TRBD2. The germline gives CDR1 SQVTM, CDR2 ANQGSEA. Unmatched junction bases numbered 12, after V lost 7 bases and J lost 0 bases. The CDR3 is 17 residues long. The CDR3: CSAAGTSAGLSYNEQFF. The CDR3 nucleotides are TGCAGCGCAGCCGGGACTAGCGCCGGACTCTCCTACAATGAGCAGTTCTTC.

This chain uses TRBV4-3 with TRBJ2-1; 8 positions agree with TRBD2. Germline CDR1 is LGHNA and CDR2 is YSLEER. The J segment lost 7 bases and the V segment lost 0 bases, leaving 17 bases of the junction unmatched. The CDR3 is made up of 19 amino acids. The DNA of the CDR3 is TGCGCCAGCAGCCAAGAATCCTCACCCGGGGGGGGAGTGAGAAATGAGCAGTTCTTC. Protein: CASSQESSPGGGVRNEQFF.